This TCR beta chain comes out of a study of cytomegalovirus exposure and HLA in healthy donors. PCR amplification relied on 60 Vbeta primers (plus 13 Jbeta primers). Produced via immunoSEQ multiplex PCR; TCRdb's table is partial and in-frame only. Here the sample spans about 230,000 clones, 80% to 90% being singletons. The germline V gene encodes CDR1 MGHRA and CDR2 YSYEKL. This CDR3 has 17 amino acids. V was clipped by 3 bases and J by 7 bases; unmatched bases: 11. Everyone who donated was a healthy bone marrow donor. Donors were ostensibly healthy at sampling, although undocumented immune exposures were probable.

The chain carries TRBV4-1 and TRBJ2-5; 13 bases align to TRBD2. The receptor comes from a girl aged 2 to 9 in good health and CMV-seronegative. Input material: PBMCs. The CDR3, as DNA: TGCGCCAGCAGCCAGCCCACTAGCGGGAGGGCCCAACGGACCCAGTACTTC. Protein sequence: CASSQPTSGRAQRTQYF.